This note documents a single T cell receptor beta chain sequence. Its cognate antigen is unknown. Assay used: immunoSEQ multiplex PCR; TCRdb lists only in-frame clones, some missing. The sample contains 180,000 or so clones, just under 95% of which appear only once. The data belong to a study of T cell responses to AZD1222 COVID-19 vaccine. Study-level points and caveats: Clonal diversity was possibly underestimated; the donors were predominantly white British and more often female. Among those given AZD1222, only five to seven were seropositive at baseline. Vaccine-associated CD4 TCRs ranged over spike, dominating at 160-218 and 743-854. Unmutated regions of variants are reportedly targeted by nearly half of spike-specific TCRs.

The CDR3 totals 18 residues. Germline V lookup: CDR1 LNHDA, CDR2 SQIVND (reference sequence). V dropped 5 bases and J dropped 1 base, with 23 bases sitting between them. The sample in question was peripheral blood, obtained 28 days after the second dose of the MenACWY control vaccine. The V call is TRBV19, the J call TRBJ1-1; D perhaps matches TRBD1 (6 bases). This TCR was recovered from an adult who received the MenACWY meningococcal vaccine as a control. This CDR3 is CASSFGPSKGRGNTEAFF. The CDR3 coding sequence is TGTGCCAGTAGTTTCGGGCCCTCCAAGGGCAGGGGGAACACTGAAGCTTTCTTT.